This T cell receptor (beta chain) was obtained from a study of shared clonotypes between healthy human individuals. General study results and limits: For naive CD4 cells, 4% to 5% of clonotypes were shared across a handful of donors. An effect of sequencing depth on clonotype sharing among donors was expected.

There were only Caucasian adults among the donors, and all lived in Nashville, Tennessee. This CDR3 contains 15 residues. V was shortened by 2 bases and J by 0 bases, with 8 bases between the two germline ends. CDR1 is ENHRY and CDR2 is SYGVKD in the germline V gene. TCRdb's copy holds only in-frame clones and misses some; the assay was immunoSEQ multiplex PCR. Seen here are under 2.5 million clones, 80% to 95% observed once, and the top ten hold about 0.41%. A word on this clone: Antigen specificity is unknown.

What was sequenced was naive CD4+ T cells from PBMCs. Subset of the sample: CD45RA+ positively selected. This chain connects TRBV10-3 to TRBJ2-4; D is uncertain. The TCR comes from a man aged 18 to 30 in good health. Some clones in this sample may be carry-over from other donors' samples. CDR3 bases: TGTGCCATCAGTGAGCCGGCCCTAGCCAAAAACATTCAGTACTTC. Translation: CAISEPALAKNIQYF.